This T cell receptor (beta chain) is from a study of cytomegalovirus exposure and HLA in healthy donors. Both 60 Vbeta primers and 13 Jbeta primers went into the PCR. TCRdb keeps only in-frame clones here, not all; method: immunoSEQ multiplex PCR. The sample yields around 180,000 clones, about four fifths seen once. The CDR3 has 15 amino acids. Germline CDR1 is LNHDA and CDR2 is SQIVND (reference sequence). Losses at the gene ends were 5 bases for V and 5 bases for J; bases not matched to a gene: 11. This clone was recorded once. The source of this sequence is a girl between 5 and 17 years old in good health and CMV-seropositive. Source material: PBMCs. The V and J genes are TRBV19 and TRBJ1-1; 7 bases match TRBD1. The CDR3 here is CASSDRTGVRTEAFF. CDR3 coding DNA: TGTGCCAGTAGTGACCGAACAGGGGTTAGGACTGAAGCTTTCTTT.